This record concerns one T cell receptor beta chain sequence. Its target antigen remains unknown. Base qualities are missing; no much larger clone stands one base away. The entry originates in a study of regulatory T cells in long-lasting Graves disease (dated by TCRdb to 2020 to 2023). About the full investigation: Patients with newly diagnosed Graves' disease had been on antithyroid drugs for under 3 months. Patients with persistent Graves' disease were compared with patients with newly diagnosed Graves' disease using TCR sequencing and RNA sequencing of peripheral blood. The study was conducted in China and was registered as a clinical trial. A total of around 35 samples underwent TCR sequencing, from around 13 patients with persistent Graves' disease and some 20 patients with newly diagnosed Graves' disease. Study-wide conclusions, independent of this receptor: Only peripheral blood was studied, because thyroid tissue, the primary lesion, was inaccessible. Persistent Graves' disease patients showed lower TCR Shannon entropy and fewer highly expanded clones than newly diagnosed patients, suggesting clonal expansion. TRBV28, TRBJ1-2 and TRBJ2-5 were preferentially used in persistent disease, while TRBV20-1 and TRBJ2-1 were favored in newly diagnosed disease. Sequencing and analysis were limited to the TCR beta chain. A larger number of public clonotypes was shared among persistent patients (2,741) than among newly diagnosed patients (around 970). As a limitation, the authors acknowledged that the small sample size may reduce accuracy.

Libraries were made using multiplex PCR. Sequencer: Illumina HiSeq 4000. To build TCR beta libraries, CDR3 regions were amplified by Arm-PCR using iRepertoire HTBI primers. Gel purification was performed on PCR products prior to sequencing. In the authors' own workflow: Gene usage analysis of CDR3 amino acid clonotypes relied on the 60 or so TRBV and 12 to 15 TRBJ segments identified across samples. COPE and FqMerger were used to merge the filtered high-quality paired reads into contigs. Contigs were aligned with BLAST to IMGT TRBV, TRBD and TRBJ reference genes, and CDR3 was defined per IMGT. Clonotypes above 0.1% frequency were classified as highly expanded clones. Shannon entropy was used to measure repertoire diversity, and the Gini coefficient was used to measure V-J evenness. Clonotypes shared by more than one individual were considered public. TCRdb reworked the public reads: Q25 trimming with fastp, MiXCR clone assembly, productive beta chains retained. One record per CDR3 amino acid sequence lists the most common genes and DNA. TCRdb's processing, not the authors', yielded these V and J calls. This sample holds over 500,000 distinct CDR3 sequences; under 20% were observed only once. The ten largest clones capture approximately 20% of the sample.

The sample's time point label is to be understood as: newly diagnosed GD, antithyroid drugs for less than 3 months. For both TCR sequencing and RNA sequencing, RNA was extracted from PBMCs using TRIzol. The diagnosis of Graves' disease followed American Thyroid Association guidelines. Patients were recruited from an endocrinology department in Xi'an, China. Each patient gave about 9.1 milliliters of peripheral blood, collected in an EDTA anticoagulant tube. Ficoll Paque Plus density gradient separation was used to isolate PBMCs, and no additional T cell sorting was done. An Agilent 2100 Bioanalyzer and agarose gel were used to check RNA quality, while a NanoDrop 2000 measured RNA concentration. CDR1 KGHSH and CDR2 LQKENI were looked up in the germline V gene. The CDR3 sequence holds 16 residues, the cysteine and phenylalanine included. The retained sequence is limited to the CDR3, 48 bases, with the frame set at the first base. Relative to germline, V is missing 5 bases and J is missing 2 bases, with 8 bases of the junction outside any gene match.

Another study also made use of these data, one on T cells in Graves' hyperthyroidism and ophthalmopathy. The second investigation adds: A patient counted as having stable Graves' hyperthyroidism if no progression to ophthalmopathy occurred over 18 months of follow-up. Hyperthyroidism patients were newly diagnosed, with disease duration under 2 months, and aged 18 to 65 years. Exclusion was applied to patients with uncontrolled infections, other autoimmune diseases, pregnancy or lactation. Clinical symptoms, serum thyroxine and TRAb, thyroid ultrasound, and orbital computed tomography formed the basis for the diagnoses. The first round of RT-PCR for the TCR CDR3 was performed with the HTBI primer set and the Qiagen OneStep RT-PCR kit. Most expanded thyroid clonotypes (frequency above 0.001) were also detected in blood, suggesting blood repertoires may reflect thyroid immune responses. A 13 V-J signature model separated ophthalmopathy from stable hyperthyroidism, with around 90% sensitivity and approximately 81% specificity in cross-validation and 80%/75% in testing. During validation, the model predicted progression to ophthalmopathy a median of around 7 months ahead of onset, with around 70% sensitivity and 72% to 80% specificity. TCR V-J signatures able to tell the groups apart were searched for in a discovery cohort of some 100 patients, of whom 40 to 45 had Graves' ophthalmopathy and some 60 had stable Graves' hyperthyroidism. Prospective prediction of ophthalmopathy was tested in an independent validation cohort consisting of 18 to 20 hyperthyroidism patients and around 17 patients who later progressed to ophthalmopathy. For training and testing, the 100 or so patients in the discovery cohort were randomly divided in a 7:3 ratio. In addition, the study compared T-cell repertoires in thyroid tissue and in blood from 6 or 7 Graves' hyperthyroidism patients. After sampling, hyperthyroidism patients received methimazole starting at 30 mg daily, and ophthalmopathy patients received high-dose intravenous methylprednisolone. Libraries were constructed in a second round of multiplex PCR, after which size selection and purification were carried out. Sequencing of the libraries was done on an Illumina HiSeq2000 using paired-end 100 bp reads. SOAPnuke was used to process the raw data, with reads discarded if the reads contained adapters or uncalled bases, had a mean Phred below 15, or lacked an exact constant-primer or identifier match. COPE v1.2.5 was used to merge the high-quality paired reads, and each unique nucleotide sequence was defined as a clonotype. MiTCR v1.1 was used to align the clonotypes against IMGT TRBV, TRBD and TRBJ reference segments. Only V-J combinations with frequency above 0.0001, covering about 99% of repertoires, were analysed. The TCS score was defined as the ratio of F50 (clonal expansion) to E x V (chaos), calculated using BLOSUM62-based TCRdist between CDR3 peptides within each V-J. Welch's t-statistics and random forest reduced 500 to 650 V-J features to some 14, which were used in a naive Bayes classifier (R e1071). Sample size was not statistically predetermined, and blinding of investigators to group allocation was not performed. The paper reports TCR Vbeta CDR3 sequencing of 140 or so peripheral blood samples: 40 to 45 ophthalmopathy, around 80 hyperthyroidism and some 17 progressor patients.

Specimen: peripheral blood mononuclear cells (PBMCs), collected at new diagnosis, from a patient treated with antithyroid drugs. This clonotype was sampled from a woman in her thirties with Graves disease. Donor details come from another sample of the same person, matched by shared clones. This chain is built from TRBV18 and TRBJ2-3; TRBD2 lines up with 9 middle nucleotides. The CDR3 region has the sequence CASSSLSGSTTDTQYF. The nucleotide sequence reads TGTGCCAGCTCATCCCTTAGCGGGAGTACCACAGATACGCAGTATTTT.